The 12 T cell receptor beta chains below come from one sample, sequenced in a study of OX40 agonist ivuxolimab in advanced cancers. Repertoires were generated with immunoSEQ multiplex PCR, while TCRdb's copy carries only in-frame clones and drops some. Here the sample spans tens of thousands of clones, roughly 86% being singletons. Sequences were derived from CD4+ or CD8+ T cells sorted from blood, sampled in a trial of the OX40 agonist ivuxolimab. The receptors come from an adult with an advanced solid tumor such as melanoma, head and neck, liver or kidney cancer.

Written as DNA, the CDR3 is TGTGCCAGCAGCTACCCCGTACAGGGGATCGGGATCGGCGACACTGAAGCTTTCTTT. Protein product: CASSYPVQGIGIGDTEAFF. The chain uses TRBV11-2 and TRBJ1-1, with TRBD1 matching over 7 bases. The germline CDR1 and CDR2 sequences are SGHAT and FQNNGV. The length of the CDR3 is 19 residues. J lost 3 bases, V lost 4 bases, and 20 bases had no gene match.

This clone was counted a few times. The rearrangement links TRBV2 to TRBJ1-1; the match to TRBD1 covers 7 bases. This CDR3 contains 12 residues. V was clipped by 10 bases and J by 3 bases; unmatched bases: 5. Looked up from germline, CDR1 is SNHLY and CDR2 is FYNNEI. The CDR3 nucleotides read TGTGCCAACACAGGGGCGTACACTGAAGCTTTCTTT. Translated, it gives CANTGAYTEAFF.

Only a few counts were recorded for this clone. CDR3 DNA sequence: TGTGCCAGCAGCGTAGGCGCCGGGACTAGCGGATCTTACGAGCAGTACTTC. It yields the protein CASSVGAGTSGSYEQYF. This sequence joins TRBV9 and TRBJ2-7; TRBD2 agrees at 11 bases. CDR3 length: 17 residues. The V gene's germline CDR1 is SGDLS and CDR2 YYNGEE. After removal of 0 bases from V and 4 bases from J, the junction contained 9 bases not matched to a gene.

This clone was detected ten times or more. This sequence joins TRBV6-6 and TRBJ2-1; 8 bases fit TRBD2. J lost 7 bases, V lost 5 bases, and 10 bases had no gene match. The germline CDR1 and CDR2 sequences are MNHNY and SVGAGI (reference sequence). The CDR3 runs 15 residues. This CDR3 reads CASSVGLVRLNEQFF. CDR3 in DNA: TGTGCCAGCAGTGTGGGACTAGTAAGGTTGAATGAGCAGTTCTTC.

The J gene is TRBJ1-2, the V gene TRBV5-5; tentative D call: TRBD1 (5 bases). The CDR3 contains 14 residues. Trimming removed 1 base at V and 3 bases at J, with 10 bases between. CDR1 is SGHKS and CDR2 is YYEKEE in the germline V gene (reference sequence). The CDR3 loop is CASSLNVQDYGYTF. CDR3 DNA: TGTGCCAGCAGCTTGAACGTACAGGACTATGGCTACACCTTC.

V and J are TRBV6-5 and TRBJ1-1, with D maybe TRBD1 (6 bases). Germline CDR1 and CDR2: MNHEY and SVGAGI. The CDR3 runs 16 residues. Trimming stripped 2 bases from V and 2 bases from J, with 15 bases between. The CDR3, as DNA: TGTGCCAGCAGTTACGGGTTCAGGGGCCTCAACACTGAAGCTTTCTTT. This codes for CASSYGFRGLNTEAFF.

The chain uses TRBV2 and TRBJ2-7; tentatively, D is TRBD2 (5 bases). This CDR3 is 14 amino acids long. Between the trimmed V and J ends, which lost 6 bases and 4 bases, there was a span of 16 bases. From germline, CDR1 is SNHLY and CDR2 FYNNEI. The CDR3 sequence is CASSPLSDPYEQYF. CDR3 DNA: TGTGCCAGCAGCCCGCTTAGCGACCCTTACGAGCAGTACTTC.

V usage is TRBV18 and J usage is TRBJ2-7; D call uncertain. Between the trimmed V and J ends, which lost 3 bases and 1 base, there was a span of 7 bases. Germline values: CDR1 KGHSH, CDR2 LQKENI. The CDR3 has 13 residues. CDR3 bases: TGTGCCAGCTCACCTCCGGCATCCTACGAGCAGTACTTC. Translated, it gives CASSPPASYEQYF.

The genes are TRBV15 and TRBJ1-5; possible D gene TRBD1, 6 bases. The germline V gene has CDR1 LNHNV and CDR2 YYDKDF (reference sequence). The CDR3 has 17 amino acids. V shed 0 bases and J shed 1 base, with 13 bases lying between them. Written as DNA, the CDR3 is TGTGCCACCAGCAGAGAGGGGACAAGTTTCAGCAATCAGCCCCAGCATTTT. Translation gives CATSREGTSFSNQPQHF.

The chain employs TRBV5-6 and TRBJ1-1; 7 nucleotides align to TRBD1. CDR1 and CDR2 (germline): SGHDT, YYEEEE. The CDR3 runs 16 residues. The V and J ends lost 5 bases and 4 bases, in that order; junction bases with no gene match: 14. For the CDR3, the DNA is TGTGCCAGCAGACGGGGGACAGTTGAGCTGGGCACTGAAGCTTTCTTT. It specifies CASRRGTVELGTEAFF.

CDR3 residues: CASSLDWTGELFF. The CDR3 DNA is TGTGCCAGCAGCTTGGACTGGACCGGGGAGCTGTTTTTT. This chain links TRBV5-6 with TRBJ2-2; D is unclear. The V and J ends lost 0 bases and 5 bases respectively, with 5 bases between them. The V gene's germline CDR1 is SGHDT and CDR2 YYEEEE. This CDR3 is 13 amino acids long.

The rearrangement joins TRBV2 to TRBJ2-2; no clear D. Trimming took 1 base from V and 6 from J, leaving 9 bases between them. The germline V gene has CDR1 SNHLY and CDR2 FYNNEI. This CDR3 is built from 14 residues. The DNA for the CDR3 is TGTGCCAGCAGTGAAGGTACCCCCGCCGGGGAGCTGTTTTTT. Translation gives CASSEGTPAGELFF. The full variable domain, with the rest looked up from reference TRBV2 and TRBJ2-2, is EPEVTQTPSHQVTQMGQEVILRCVPISNHLYFYWYRQILGQKVEFLVSFYNNEISEKSEIFDDQFSVERPDGSNFTLKIRSTKLEDSAMYFCASSEGTPAGELFFGEGSRLTVL.